Below, 5 T cell receptor beta chains from the same sample are listed, as sequenced in a study of T-cell reconstitution after alpha-beta-depleted transplantation in children. Researchers prepared the TCRbeta library using unique molecular identifiers, the study reports. TCRdb re-called the PCR reads through MiXCR, storing one row per CDR3 protein. Among about 540,000 distinct CDR3 sequences listed, about 18% were seen once. Specimen: PBMCs from the stem cell graft donor, collected from the stem cell graft. The receptors derive from a human donor who donated a stem cell graft to a child with acute lymphoblastic leukemia.

The V call is TRBV6-1, the J call TRBJ1-2; possibly TRBD1 for D (5 bases). The V end was cut by 7 bases, the J end by 8 bases, with 17 bases between. The length of the CDR3 is 13 residues. Germline lookup yields CDR1 MNHNS and CDR2 SASEGT. The CDR3 here is CASTPGGVGGYTF. The CDR3 DNA is TGTGCCAGCACCCCCGGGGGGGTAGGAGGCTACACCTTC.

This clonotype was seen only a few times. V is TRBV20-1 and J is TRBJ1-1, with 10 bases lining up with TRBD1. Looked up from germline, CDR1 is DFQATT and CDR2 is SNEGSKA (reference sequence). The V and J ends lost 5 bases and 10 bases, in that order; junction bases with no gene match: 10. This CDR3 has 13 amino acids. CDR3 in DNA: TGCAGTGCTTCAAGGACAGGGGGTAATCGAGCTTTCTTT. It yields the protein CSASRTGGNRAFF.

V and J are TRBV5-1 and TRBJ1-4; 7 positions agree with TRBD1. The J segment lost 6 bases and the V segment lost 4 bases, leaving 9 bases of the junction unmatched. Germline values: CDR1 SGHRS, CDR2 YFSETQ. CDR3 length equals 15 residues. The CDR3 nucleotides read TGCGCCAGCAGCCCTGGAGCAGGGGGGCATGAAAAACTGTTTTTT. It translates to CASSPGAGGHEKLFF.

This clonotype has just a few counts. The rearrangement joins TRBV5-1 to TRBJ1-1, with D tentatively TRBD1 (6 bases). This CDR3 is built from 13 residues. Looked up from germline, CDR1 is SGHRS and CDR2 is YFSETQ. Trimming left V 2 bases short and J 9 bases short, with 14 bases between. Written as DNA, the CDR3 is TGCGCCAGCAGCTTCGGCGGGACATTGAAAGCTTTCTTT. Translating gives CASSFGGTLKAFF.

This chain uses TRBV20-1 with TRBJ1-1; no clear D gene. The germline V gene encodes CDR1 DFQATT and CDR2 SNEGSKA (reference sequence). This CDR3 comprises 11 residues. V lost 5 bases, J lost 11 bases, and 15 bases lay in between. The CDR3: CSARASGRAFF. The CDR3 DNA reads TGCAGTGCTCGGGCCTCTGGCCGGGCTTTCTTT.